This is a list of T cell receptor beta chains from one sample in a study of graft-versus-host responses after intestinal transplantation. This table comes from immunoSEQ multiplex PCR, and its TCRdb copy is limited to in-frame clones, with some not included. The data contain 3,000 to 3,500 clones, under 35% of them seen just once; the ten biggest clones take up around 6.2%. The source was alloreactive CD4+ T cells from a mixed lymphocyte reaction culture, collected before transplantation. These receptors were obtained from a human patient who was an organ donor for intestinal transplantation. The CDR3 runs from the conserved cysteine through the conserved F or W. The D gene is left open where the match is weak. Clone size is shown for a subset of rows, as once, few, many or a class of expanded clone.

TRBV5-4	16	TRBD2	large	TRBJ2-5	TGTGCCAGCAGCCAGAACGGAGGGACTATCCAAGAGACCCAGTACTTC	CASSQNGGTIQETQYF
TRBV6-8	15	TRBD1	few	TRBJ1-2	TGTGCCAGCAGTTACTCGACAGGGGGGAACTATGGCTACACCTTC	CASSYSTGGNYGYTF
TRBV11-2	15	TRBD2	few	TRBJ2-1	TGTGCCAGCAGCTTACGCGGGGGGTGGGAGGATGAGCAGTTCTTC	CASSLRGGWEDEQFF
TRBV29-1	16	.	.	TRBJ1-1	TGCAGCGTTGTAAGTAGGGACCCACGATTGAACACTGAAGCTTTCTTT	CSVVSRDPRLNTEAFF
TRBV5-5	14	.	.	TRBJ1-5	TGTGCCAGCAGCGGGGGGCCGATGGATCAGCCCCAGCATTTT	CASSGGPMDQPQHF
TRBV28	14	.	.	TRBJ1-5	TGTGCCAGCAGTTTATCTTCTTTCGGTCAGCCCCAGCATTTT	CASSLSSFGQPQHF
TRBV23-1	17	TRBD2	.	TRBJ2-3	TGCGCCAGCAGTCAAAAGGGTAGCGGGGGGAGCACAGATACGCAGTATTTT	CASSQKGSGGSTDTQYF
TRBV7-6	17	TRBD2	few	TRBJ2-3	TGTGCCAGCAGCTTAGGGGGACTAGCGGGGGGAAAAGATACGCAGTATTTT	CASSLGGLAGGKDTQYF
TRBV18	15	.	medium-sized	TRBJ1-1	TGTGCCAGCTCACCATCCCCCTCAGGGATAACTGAAGCTTTCTTT	CASSPSPSGITEAFF
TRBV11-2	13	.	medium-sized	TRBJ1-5	TGTGCCAGCAGCTTAGAAAGGGATCAGCCCCAGCATTTT	CASSLERDQPQHF
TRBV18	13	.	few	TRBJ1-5	TGTGCCAGCTCTGGGCAGGGTGATCAGCCCCAGCATTTT	CASSGQGDQPQHF
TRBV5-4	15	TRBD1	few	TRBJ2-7	TGTGCCAGCAGCTTGGTGGGACAGAGCTCCTACGAGCAGTACTTC	CASSLVGQSSYEQYF
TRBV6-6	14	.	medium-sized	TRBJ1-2	TGTGCCAGCAGTTACGAATCGAGGTTGTATGGCTACACCTTC	CASSYESRLYGYTF
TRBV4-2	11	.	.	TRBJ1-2	TGTGCCAGCAGCCAATACGGTGGCTACACCTTC	CASSQYGGYTF
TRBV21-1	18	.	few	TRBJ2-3	TGTGCCAGCAGCAAAGACGCGGCTAGCGGGGGGTGCACAGATACGCAGTATTTT	CASSKDAASGGCTDTQYF
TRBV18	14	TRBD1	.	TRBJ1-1	TGTGCCAGCTCACCCCAGGGGGGAAACACTGAAGCTTTCTTT	CASSPQGGNTEAFF
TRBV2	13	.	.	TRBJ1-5	TGTGCCAGTGAGGCTACAGGGTTTCAGCCCCAGCATTTT	CASEATGFQPQHF
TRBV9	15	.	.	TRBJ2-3	TGTGCCAGCAGCGTGACCCAAGGTCTCGCAGATACGCAGTATTTT	CASSVTQGLADTQYF